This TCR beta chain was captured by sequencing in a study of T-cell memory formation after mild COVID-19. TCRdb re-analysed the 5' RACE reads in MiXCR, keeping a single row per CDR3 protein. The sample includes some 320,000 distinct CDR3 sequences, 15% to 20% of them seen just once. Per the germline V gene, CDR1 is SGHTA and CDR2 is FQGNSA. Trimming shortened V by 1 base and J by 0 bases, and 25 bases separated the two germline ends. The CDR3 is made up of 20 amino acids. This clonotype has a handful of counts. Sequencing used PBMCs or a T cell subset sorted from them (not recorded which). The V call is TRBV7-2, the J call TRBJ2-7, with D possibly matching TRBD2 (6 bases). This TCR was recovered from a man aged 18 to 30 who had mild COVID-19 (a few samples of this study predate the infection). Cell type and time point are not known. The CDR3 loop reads CASSLVALAPYGGHSYEQYF. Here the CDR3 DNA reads TGTGCCAGCAGCTTAGTAGCTCTAGCGCCCTATGGAGGGCACTCCTACGAGCAGTACTTC. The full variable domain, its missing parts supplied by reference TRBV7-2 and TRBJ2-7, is GAGVSQSPSNKVTEKGKDVELRCDPISGHTALYWYRQSLGQGLEFLIYFQGNSAPDKSGLPSDRFSAERTGGSVSTLTIQRTQQEDSAVYLCASSLVALAPYGGHSYEQYFGPGTRLTVT.